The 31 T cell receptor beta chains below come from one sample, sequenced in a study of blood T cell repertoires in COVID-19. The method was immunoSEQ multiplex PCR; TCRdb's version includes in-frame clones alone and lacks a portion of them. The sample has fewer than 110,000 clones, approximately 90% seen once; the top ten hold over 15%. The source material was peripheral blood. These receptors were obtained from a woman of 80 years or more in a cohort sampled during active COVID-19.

CDR3 DNA sequence: TGTGCCAGCTCGTCGGGGTCGCCGGGCTCTGGAAACACCATATATTTT. Translating gives CASSSGSPGSGNTIYF. The chain is built from TRBV18 and TRBJ1-3; no reliable D call. In germline, CDR1 is KGHSH, CDR2 LQKENI. The CDR3 contains 16 residues. Trimming pared 6 bases from V and 0 bases from J, leaving 15 bases between.

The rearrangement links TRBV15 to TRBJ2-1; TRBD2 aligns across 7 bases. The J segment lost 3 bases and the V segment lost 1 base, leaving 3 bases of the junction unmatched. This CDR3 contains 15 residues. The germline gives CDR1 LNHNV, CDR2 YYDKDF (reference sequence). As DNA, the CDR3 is TGTGCCACCAGCAGAGGTCTAGCGGACTACAATGAGCAGTTCTTC. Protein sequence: CATSRGLADYNEQFF. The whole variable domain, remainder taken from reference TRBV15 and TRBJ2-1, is DAMVIQNPRYQVTQFGKPVTLSCSQTLNHNVMYWYQQKSSQAPKLLFHYYDKDFNNEADTPDNFQSRRPNTSFCFLDIRSPGLGDTAMYLCATSRGLADYNEQFFGPGTRLTVL.

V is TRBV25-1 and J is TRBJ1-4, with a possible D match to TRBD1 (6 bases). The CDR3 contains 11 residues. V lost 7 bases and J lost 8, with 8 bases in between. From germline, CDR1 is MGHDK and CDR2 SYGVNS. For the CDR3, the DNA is TGTGCCAGCACCCAGGGGGAAAAACTGTTTTTT. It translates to CASTQGEKLFF.

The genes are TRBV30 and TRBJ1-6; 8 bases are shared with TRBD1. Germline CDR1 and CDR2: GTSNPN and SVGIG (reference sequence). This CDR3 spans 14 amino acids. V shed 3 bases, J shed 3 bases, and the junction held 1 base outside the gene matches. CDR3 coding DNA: TGTGCCTGGAGAACAGGGGGCTATAATTCACCCCTCCACTTT. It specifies CAWRTGGYNSPLHF.

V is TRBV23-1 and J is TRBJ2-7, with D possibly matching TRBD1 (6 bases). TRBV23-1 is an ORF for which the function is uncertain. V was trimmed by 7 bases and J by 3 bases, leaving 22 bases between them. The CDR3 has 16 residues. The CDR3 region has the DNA TGCGCCAGCACCTCGAGAACAGGGAAAAGGCACTACGAGCAGTACTTC. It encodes CASTSRTGKRHYEQYF.

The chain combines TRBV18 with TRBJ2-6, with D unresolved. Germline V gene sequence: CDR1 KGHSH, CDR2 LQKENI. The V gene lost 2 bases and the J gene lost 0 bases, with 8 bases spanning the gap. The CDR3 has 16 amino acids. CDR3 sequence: CASSPGLGSGANVLTF. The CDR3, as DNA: TGTGCCAGCTCACCAGGTCTAGGCTCTGGGGCCAACGTCCTGACTTTC.

CDR3 sequence: CASSGLAGTYEQFF. As DNA, the CDR3 is TGTGCCAGCAGTGGACTAGCGGGAACCTATGAGCAGTTCTTC. The chain combines TRBV5-5 with TRBJ2-1; 12 bases map to TRBD2. Losses at the gene ends were 5 bases for V and 8 bases for J; bases not matched to a gene: 5. Germline CDR1 SGHKS, CDR2 YYEKEE (reference sequence). The CDR3 sequence is 14 residues long.

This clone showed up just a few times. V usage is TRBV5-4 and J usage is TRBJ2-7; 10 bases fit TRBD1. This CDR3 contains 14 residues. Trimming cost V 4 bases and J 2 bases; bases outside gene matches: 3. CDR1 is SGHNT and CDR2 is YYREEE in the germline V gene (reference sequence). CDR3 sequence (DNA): TGTGCCAGCAGCCCCGGACAGGGGGCCTACGAGCAGTACTTC. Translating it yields CASSPGQGAYEQYF. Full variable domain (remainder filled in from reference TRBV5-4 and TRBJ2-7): ETGVTQSPTHLIKTRGQQVTLRCSSQSGHNTVSWYQQALGQGPQFIFQYYREEENGRGNFPPRFSGLQFPNYSSELNVNALELDDSALYLCASSPGQGAYEQYFGPGTRLTVT.

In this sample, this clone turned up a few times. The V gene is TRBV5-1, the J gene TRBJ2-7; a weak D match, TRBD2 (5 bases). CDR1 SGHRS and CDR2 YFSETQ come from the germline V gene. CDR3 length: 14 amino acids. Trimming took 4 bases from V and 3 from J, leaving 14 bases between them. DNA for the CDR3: TGCGCCAGCAGCCTGATGGGTGGGAGCTACGAGCAGTACTTC. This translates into CASSLMGGSYEQYF.

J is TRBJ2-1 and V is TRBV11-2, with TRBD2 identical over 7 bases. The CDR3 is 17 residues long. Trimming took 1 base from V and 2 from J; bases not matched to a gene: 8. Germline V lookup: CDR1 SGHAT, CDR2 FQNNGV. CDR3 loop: CASSLAKGLSTYNEQFF. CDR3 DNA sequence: TGTGCCAGCAGCTTAGCTAAGGGACTAAGTACCTACAATGAGCAGTTCTTC.

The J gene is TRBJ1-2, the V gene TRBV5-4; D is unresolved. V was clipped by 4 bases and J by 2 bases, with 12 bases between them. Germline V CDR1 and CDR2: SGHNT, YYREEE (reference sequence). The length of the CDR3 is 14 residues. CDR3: CASSPPTANYGYTF. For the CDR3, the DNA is TGTGCCAGCAGCCCCCCCACAGCCAACTATGGCTACACCTTC.

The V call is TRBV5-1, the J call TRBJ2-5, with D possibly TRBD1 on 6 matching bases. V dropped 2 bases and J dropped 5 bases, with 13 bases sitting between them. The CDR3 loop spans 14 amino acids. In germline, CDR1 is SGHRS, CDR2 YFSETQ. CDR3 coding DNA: TGCGCCAGCAGCTTAACAGGGAGCCCCGAGACCCAGTACTTC. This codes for CASSLTGSPETQYF.

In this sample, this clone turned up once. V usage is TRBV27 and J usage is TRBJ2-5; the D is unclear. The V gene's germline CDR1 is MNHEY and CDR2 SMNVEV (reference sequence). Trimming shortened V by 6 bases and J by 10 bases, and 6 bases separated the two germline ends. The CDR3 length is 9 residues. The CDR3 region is CASSPNQYF. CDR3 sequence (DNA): TGTGCCAGCAGCCCAAACCAGTACTTC.

The CDR3 DNA follows: TGTGCCAGCACCCCTTCGGATACGCAGTATTTT. Its translation: CASTPSDTQYF. The chain joins TRBV7-9 to TRBJ2-3; D is unresolved. This CDR3 is built from 11 residues. The V gene lost 7 bases and the J gene lost 6 bases, with 8 bases spanning the gap. The germline V gene encodes CDR1 SEHNR and CDR2 FQNEAQ (reference sequence).

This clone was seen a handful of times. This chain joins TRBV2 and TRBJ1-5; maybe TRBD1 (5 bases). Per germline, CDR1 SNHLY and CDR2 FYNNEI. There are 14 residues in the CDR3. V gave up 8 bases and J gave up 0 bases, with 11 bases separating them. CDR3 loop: CASRGGSSNQPQHF. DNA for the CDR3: TGTGCCAGCCGGGGGGGGTCTAGCAATCAGCCCCAGCATTTT.

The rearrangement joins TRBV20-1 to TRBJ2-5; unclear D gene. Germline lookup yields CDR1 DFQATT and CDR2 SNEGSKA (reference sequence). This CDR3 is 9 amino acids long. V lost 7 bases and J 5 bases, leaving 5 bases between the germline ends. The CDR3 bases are TGCAGTGACAGTGAGACCCAGTACTTC. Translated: CSDSETQYF.

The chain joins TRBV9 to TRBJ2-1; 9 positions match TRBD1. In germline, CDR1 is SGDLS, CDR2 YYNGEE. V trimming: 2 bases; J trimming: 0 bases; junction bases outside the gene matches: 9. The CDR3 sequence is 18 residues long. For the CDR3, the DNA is TGTGCCAGCAGCGTTGTACAGGGGGCGATTAGCTCCTACAATGAGCAGTTCTTC. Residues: CASSVVQGAISSYNEQFF.

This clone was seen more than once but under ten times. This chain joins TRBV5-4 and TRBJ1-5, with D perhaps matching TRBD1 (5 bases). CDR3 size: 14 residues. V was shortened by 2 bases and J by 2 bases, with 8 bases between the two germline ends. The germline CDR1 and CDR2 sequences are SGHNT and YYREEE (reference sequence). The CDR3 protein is CASSFQGGNQPQHF. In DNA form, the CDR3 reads TGTGCCAGCAGCTTCCAGGGCGGCAATCAGCCCCAGCATTTT.

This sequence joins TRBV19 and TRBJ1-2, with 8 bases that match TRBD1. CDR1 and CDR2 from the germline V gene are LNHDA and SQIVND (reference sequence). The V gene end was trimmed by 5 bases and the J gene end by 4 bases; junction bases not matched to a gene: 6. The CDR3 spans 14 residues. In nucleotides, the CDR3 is TGTGCCAGTAGTGCCCGGGACAGGCTCTATGGCTACACCTTC. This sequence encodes CASSARDRLYGYTF.

CDR3 in amino acids: CATSDSRSPSTDTQYF. The CDR3 region has the DNA TGTGCCACCAGTGATTCTCGGAGTCCTAGCACAGATACGCAGTATTTT. The chain links TRBV24-1 to TRBJ2-3; no firm D call. The V and J ends lost 2 bases and 0 bases respectively, with 11 bases between them. The CDR3 has 16 amino acids. CDR1 is KGHDR, CDR2 SFDVKD, per germline.

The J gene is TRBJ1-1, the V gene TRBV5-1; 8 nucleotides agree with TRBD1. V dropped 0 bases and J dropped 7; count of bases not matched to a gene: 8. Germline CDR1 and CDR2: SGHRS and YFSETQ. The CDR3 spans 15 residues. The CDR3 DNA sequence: TGCGCCAGCAGCTTGGTGGGGGACAGGCGGGGTGAAGCTTTCTTT. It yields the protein CASSLVGDRRGEAFF.

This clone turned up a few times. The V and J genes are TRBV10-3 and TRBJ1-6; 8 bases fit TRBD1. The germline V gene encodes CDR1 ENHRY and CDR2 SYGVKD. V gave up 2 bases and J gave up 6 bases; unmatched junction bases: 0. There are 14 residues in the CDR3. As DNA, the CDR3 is TGTGCCATCAGTGAGGGACAGGGTAATTCACCCCTCCACTTT. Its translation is CAISEGQGNSPLHF.

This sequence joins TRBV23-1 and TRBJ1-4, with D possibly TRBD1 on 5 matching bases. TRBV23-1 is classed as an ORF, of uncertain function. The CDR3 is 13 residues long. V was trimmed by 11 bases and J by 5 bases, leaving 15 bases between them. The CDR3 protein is CAQKDRKNEKLFF. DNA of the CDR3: TGCGCCCAGAAAGACAGAAAGAATGAAAAACTGTTTTTT.

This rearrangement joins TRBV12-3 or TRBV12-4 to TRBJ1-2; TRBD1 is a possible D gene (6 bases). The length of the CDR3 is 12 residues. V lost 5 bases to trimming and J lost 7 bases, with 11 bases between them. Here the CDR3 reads CASSLDRFGYTF. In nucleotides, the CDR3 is TGTGCCAGCAGTCTCGACAGGTTTGGCTACACCTTC.

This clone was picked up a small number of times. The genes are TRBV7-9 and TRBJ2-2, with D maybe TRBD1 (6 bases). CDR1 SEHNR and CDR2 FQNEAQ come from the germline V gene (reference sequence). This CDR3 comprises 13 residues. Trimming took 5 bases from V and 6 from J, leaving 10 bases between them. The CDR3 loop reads CASSTGTPGELFF. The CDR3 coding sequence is TGTGCCAGCAGCACAGGGACCCCCGGGGAGCTGTTTTTT. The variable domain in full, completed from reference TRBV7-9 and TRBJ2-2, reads DTGVSQNPRHKITKRGQNVTFRCDPISEHNRLYWYRQTLGQGPEFLTYFQNEAQLEKSRLLSDRFSAERPKGSFSTLEIQRTEQGDSAMYLCASSTGTPGELFFGEGSRLTVL.

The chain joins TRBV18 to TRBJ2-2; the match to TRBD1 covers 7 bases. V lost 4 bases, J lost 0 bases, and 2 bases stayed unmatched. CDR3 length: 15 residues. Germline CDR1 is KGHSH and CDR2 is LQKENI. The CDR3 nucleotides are TGTGCCAGCTCACTGGGGACAGCGAACACCGGGGAGCTGTTTTTT. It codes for CASSLGTANTGELFF.

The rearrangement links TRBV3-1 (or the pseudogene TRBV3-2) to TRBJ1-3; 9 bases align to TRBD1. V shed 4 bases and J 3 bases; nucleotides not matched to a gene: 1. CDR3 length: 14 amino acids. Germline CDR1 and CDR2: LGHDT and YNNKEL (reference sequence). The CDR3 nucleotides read TGTGCCAGCAGCCCGGACAGGGGTGGAAACACCATATATTTT. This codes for CASSPDRGGNTIYF.

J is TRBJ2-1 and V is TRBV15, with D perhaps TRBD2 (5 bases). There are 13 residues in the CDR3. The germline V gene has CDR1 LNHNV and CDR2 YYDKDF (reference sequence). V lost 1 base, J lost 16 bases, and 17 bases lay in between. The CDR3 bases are TGTGCCACCAGCAGAGTCCTCAGCGGTCCTTCTTTCTTC. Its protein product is CATSRVLSGPSFF.

For the CDR3, the DNA is TGTGCCAACGCGAAGCTACAGGGGCCCGGGGAGCTGTTTTTT. Protein sequence: CANAKLQGPGELFF. The rearrangement links TRBV7-3 to TRBJ2-2; 7 positions match TRBD1. V lost 10 bases to trimming and J lost 6 bases; unmatched junction nucleotides: 11. Germline lookup yields CDR1 SGHTA and CDR2 FQGTGA. This CDR3 comprises 14 residues.

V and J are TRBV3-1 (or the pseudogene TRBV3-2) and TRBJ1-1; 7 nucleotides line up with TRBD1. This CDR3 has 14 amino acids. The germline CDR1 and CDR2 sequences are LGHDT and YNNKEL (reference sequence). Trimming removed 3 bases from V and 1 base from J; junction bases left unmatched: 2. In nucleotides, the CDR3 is TGTGCCAGCAGCCAGAGGGACAGGAACACTGAAGCTTTCTTT. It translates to CASSQRDRNTEAFF.

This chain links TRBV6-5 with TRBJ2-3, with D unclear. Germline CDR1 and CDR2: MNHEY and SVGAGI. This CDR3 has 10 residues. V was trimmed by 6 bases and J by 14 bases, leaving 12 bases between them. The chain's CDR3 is CASRVLEPYF. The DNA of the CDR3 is TGTGCCAGCAGGGTCTTAGAGCCGTATTTT.